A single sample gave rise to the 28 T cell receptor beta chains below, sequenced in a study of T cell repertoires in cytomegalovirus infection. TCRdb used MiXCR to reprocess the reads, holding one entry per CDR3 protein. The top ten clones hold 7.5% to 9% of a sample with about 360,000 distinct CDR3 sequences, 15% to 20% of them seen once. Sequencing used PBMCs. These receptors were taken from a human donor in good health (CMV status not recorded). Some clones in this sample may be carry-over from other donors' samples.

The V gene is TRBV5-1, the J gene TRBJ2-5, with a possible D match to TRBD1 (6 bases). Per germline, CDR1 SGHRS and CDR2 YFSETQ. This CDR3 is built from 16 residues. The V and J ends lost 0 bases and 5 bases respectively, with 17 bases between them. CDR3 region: CASSLGPPDQGETQYF. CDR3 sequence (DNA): TGCGCCAGCAGCTTGGGGCCCCCAGACCAGGGGGAGACCCAGTACTTC.

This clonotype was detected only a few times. CDR3 in amino acids: CASSISPTLSSYNEQFF. The CDR3 DNA reads TGTGCCAGTAGTATCTCCCCGACACTCAGCTCCTACAATGAGCAGTTCTTC. The chain is built from TRBV19 and TRBJ2-1; D is unresolved. The germline CDR1 and CDR2 sequences are LNHDA and SQIVND (reference sequence). Trimming stripped 3 bases from V and 0 bases from J, with 15 bases between. The CDR3 is 17 amino acids.

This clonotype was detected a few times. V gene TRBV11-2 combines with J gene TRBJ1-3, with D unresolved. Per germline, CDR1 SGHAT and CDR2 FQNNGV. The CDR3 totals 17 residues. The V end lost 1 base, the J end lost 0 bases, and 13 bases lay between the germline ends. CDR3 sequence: CASSLVPAESSGNTIYF. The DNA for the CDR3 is TGTGCCAGCAGCTTAGTTCCGGCAGAAAGCTCTGGAAACACCATATATTTT.

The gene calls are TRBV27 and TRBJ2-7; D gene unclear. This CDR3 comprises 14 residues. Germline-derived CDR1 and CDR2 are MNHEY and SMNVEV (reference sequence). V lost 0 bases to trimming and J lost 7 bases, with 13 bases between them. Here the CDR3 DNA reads TGTGCCAGCAGTTTATCGTGGGCCAGCCGAGAGCAGTACTTC. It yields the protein CASSLSWASREQYF.

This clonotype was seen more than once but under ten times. CDR3 amino acids: CASSSPLPGDTQYF. CDR3 nucleotide sequence: TGTGCCAGCAGCTCCCCACTACCCGGCGATACGCAGTATTTT. The genes are TRBV7-2 and TRBJ2-3; D is unresolved. The germline V and J ends were trimmed by 4 bases and 6 bases, with 14 bases remaining between them. The length of the CDR3 is 14 residues. From germline, CDR1 is SGHTA and CDR2 FQGNSA. Using reference TRBV7-2 and TRBJ2-3 for the parts outside the CDR3, the full variable domain is GAGVSQSPSNKVTEKGKDVELRCDPISGHTALYWYRQSLGQGLEFLIYFQGNSAPDKSGLPSDRFSAERTGGSVSTLTIQRTQQEDSAVYLCASSSPLPGDTQYFGPGTRLTVL.

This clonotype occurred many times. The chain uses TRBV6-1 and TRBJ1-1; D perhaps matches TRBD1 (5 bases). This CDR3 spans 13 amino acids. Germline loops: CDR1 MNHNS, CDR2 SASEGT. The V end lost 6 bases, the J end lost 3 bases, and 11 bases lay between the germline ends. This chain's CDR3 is CASSTWGHTEAFF. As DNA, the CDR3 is TGTGCCAGCAGCACCTGGGGCCACACTGAAGCTTTCTTT.

The CDR3 spells CASSLQWGAENTIYF. The CDR3 DNA sequence: TGTGCCAGCAGCCTACAGTGGGGGGCGGAAAACACCATATATTTT. This rearrangement joins TRBV7-2 to TRBJ1-3; possibly TRBD1 for D (6 bases). Trimming stripped 5 bases from V and 6 bases from J, with 17 bases between. The germline V gene has CDR1 SGHTA and CDR2 FQGNSA. The CDR3 has 15 amino acids.

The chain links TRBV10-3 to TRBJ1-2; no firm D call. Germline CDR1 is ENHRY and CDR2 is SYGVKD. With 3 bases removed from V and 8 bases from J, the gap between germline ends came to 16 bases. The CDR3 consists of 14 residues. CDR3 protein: CAISDGRTSYGYTF. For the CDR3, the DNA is TGTGCCATCAGTGATGGGCGCACGAGCTACGGCTACACCTTC.

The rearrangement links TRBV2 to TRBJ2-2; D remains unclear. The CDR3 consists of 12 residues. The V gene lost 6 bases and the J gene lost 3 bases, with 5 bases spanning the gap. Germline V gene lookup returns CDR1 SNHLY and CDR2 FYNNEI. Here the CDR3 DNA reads TGTGCCAGCAGATGGGACACCGGGGAGCTGTTTTTT. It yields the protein CASRWDTGELFF. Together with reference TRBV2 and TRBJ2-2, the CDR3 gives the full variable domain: EPEVTQTPSHQVTQMGQEVILRCVPISNHLYFYWYRQILGQKVEFLVSFYNNEISEKSEIFDDQFSVERPDGSNFTLKIRSTKLEDSAMYFCASRWDTGELFFGEGSRLTVL.

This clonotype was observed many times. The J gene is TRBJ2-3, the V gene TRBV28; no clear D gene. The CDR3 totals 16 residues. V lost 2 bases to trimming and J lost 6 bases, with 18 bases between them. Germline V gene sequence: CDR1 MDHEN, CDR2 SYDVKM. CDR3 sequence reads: CASSLALAANLDTQYF. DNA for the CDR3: TGTGCCAGCAGTTTAGCATTAGCTGCCAACCTGGATACGCAGTATTTT. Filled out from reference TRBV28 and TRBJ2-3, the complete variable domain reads DVKVTQSSRYLVKRTGEKVFLECVQDMDHENMFWYRQDPGLGLRLIYFSYDVKMKEKGDIPEGYSVSREKKERFSLILESASTNQTSMYLCASSLALAANLDTQYFGPGTRLTVL.

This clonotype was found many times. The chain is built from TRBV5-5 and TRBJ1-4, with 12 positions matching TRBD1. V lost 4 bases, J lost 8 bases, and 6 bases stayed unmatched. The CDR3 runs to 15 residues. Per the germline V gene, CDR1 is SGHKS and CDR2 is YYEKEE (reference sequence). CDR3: CASSLGQGAFEKLFF. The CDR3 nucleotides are TGTGCCAGCAGCCTGGGACAGGGGGCGTTCGAAAAACTGTTTTTT.

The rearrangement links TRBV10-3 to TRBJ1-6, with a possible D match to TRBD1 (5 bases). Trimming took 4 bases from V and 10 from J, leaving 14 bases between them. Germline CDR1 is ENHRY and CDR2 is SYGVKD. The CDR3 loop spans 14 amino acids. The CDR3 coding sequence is TGTGCCATCAGTGGCGGCAGGGATGTCTCACCCCTCCACTTT. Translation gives CAISGGRDVSPLHF.

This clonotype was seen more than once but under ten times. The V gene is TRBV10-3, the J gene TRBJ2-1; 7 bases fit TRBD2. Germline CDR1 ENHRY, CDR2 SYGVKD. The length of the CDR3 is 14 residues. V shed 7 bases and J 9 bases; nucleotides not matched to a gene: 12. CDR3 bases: TGTGCCATCACTCGACAACTAGGGGAGGGTGAGCAGTTCTTC. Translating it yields CAITRQLGEGEQFF.

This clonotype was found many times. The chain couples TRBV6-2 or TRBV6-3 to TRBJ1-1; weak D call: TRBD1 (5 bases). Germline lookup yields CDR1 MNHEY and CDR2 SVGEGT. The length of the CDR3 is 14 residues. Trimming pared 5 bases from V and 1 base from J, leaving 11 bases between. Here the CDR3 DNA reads TGTGCCAGCAGTCCCGGGACTTCGAACACTGAAGCTTTCTTT. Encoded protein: CASSPGTSNTEAFF.

CDR3 residues: CASSSIIQMKEKLFF. The DNA for the CDR3 is TGTGCCAGCAGCTCTATAATTCAAATGAAGGAAAAACTGTTTTTT. The chain has TRBV5-5 and TRBJ1-4; D unresolved. Trimming took off 3 bases at V and 8 bases at J, with 17 bases between the two ends. CDR1 and CDR2 (germline): SGHKS, YYEKEE (reference sequence). The CDR3 covers 15 residues.

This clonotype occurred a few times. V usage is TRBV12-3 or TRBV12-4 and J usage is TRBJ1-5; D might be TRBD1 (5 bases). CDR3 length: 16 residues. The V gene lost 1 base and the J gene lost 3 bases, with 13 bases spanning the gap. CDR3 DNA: TGTGCCAGCAGTTTAGTGGGTTGGGGGAACAATCAGCCCCAGCATTTT. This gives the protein CASSLVGWGNNQPQHF.

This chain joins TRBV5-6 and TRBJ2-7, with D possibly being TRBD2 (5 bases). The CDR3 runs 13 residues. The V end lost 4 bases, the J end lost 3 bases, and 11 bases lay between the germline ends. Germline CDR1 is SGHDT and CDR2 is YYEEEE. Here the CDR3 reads CASSRVEGYEQYF. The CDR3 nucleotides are TGTGCCAGCAGCCGGGTCGAGGGCTACGAGCAGTACTTC.

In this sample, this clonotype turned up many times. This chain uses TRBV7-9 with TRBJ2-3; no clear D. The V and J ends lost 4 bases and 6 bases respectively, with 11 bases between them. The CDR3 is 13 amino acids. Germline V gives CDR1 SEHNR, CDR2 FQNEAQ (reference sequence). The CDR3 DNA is TGTGCCAGCAGCTCTCCCCTCCGGGATACGCAGTATTTT. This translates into CASSSPLRDTQYF. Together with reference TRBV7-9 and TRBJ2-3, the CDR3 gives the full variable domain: DTGVSQNPRHKITKRGQNVTFRCDPISEHNRLYWYRQTLGQGPEFLTYFQNEAQLEKSRLLSDRFSAERPKGSFSTLEIQRTEQGDSAMYLCASSSPLRDTQYFGPGTRLTVL.

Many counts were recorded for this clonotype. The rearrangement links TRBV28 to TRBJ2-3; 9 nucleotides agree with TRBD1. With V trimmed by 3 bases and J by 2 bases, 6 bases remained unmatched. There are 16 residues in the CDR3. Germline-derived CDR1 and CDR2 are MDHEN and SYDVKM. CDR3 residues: CASSFPGTGHTDTQYF. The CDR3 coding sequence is TGTGCCAGCAGTTTTCCCGGGACAGGGCACACAGATACGCAGTATTTT.

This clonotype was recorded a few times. This CDR3 is CSVDRRNQETQYF. The CDR3 DNA reads as TGCAGCGTTGACCGCAGAAACCAAGAGACCCAGTACTTC. The gene calls are TRBV29-1 and TRBJ2-5; unclear D gene. CDR1 SQVTM and CDR2 ANQGSEA come from the germline V gene. V lost 3 bases and J 0 bases, leaving 8 bases between the germline ends. The CDR3 runs 13 residues.

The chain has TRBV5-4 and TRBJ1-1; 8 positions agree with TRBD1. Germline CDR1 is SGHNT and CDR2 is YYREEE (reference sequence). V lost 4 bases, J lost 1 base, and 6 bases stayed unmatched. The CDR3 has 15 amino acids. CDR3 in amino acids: CASSLRGPENTEAFF. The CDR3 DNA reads TGTGCCAGCAGCCTCAGGGGGCCTGAGAACACTGAAGCTTTCTTT.

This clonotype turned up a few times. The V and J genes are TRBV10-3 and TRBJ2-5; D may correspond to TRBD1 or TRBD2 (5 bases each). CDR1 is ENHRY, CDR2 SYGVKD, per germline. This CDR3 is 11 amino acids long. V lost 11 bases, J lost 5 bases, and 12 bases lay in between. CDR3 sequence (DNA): TGTGCCTCGGGACCCCCCGAGACCCAGTACTTC. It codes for CASGPPETQYF.

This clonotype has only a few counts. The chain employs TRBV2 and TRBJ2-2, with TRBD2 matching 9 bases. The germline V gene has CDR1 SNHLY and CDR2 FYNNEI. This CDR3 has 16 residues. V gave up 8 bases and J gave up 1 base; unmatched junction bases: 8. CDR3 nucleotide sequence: TGTGCCAGCCGACAGCGGGGGGCGCGGAACACCGGGGAGCTGTTTTTT. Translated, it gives CASRQRGARNTGELFF.

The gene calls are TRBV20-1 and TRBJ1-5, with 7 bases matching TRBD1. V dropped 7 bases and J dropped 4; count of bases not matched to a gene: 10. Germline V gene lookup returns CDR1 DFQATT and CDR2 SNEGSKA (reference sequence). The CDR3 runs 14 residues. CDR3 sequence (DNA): TGCAGTGTCTCTGGGACAGTAAGAAATCAGCCCCAGCATTTT. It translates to CSVSGTVRNQPQHF.

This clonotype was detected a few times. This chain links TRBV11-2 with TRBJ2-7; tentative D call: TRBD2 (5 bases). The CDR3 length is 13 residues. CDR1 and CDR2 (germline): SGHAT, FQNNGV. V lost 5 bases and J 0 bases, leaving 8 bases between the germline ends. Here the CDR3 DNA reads TGTGCCAGCAGCGCCGGGATCTCCTACGAGCAGTACTTC. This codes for CASSAGISYEQYF.

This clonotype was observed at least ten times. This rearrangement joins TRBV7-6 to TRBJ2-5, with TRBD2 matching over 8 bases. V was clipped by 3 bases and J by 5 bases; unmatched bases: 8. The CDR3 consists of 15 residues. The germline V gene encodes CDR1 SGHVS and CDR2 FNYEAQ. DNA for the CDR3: TGTGCCAGCAGCTTTGGCGGGGGGCCTACGGAGACCCAGTACTTC. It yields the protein CASSFGGGPTETQYF. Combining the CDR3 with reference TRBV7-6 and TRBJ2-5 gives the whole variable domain GAGVSQSPRYKVTKRGQDVALRCDPISGHVSLYWYRQALGQGPEFLTYFNYEAQQDKSGLPNDRFSAERPEGSISTLTIQRTEQRDSAMYRCASSFGGGPTETQYFGPGTRLLVL.

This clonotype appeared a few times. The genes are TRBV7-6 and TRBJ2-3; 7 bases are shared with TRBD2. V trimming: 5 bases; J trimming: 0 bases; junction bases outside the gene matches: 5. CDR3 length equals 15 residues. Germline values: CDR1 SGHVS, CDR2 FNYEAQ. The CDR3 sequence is CASSPGTTSTDTQYF. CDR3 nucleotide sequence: TGTGCCAGCAGCCCCGGGACTACTAGCACAGATACGCAGTATTTT. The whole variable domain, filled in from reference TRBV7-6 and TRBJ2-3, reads GAGVSQSPRYKVTKRGQDVALRCDPISGHVSLYWYRQALGQGPEFLTYFNYEAQQDKSGLPNDRFSAERPEGSISTLTIQRTEQRDSAMYRCASSPGTTSTDTQYFGPGTRLTVL.

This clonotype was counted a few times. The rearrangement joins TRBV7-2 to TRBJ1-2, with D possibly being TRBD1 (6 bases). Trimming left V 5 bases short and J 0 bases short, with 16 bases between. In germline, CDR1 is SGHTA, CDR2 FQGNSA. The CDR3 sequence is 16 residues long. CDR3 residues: CASSRPADRPNYGYTF. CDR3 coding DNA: TGTGCCAGCAGCCGCCCCGCGGACAGACCTAACTATGGCTACACCTTC.